The clone carrying this TCR beta chain has at least ten counts. This table comes from immunoSEQ multiplex PCR, and its TCRdb copy is limited to in-frame clones, with some not included. The sample lists around 100,000 clones; roughly 80% were seen once. Unmatched junction bases numbered 9, after V lost 2 bases and J lost 5 bases. Germline lookup yields CDR1 LGHDT and CDR2 YNNKEL (reference sequence). The CDR3 loop spans 15 amino acids. The entry originates in a study of blood T cell repertoires in COVID-19. This TCR derives from a man over 45 with active or convalescent COVID-19. The specimen was peripheral blood. This chain connects TRBV3-1 (or the pseudogene TRBV3-2) to TRBJ2-7; 7 nucleotides line up with TRBD1. The CDR3 reads CASSQTPDRFHEQYF. In DNA, the CDR3 is TGTGCCAGCAGCCAAACGCCGGACAGGTTCCACGAGCAGTACTTC.